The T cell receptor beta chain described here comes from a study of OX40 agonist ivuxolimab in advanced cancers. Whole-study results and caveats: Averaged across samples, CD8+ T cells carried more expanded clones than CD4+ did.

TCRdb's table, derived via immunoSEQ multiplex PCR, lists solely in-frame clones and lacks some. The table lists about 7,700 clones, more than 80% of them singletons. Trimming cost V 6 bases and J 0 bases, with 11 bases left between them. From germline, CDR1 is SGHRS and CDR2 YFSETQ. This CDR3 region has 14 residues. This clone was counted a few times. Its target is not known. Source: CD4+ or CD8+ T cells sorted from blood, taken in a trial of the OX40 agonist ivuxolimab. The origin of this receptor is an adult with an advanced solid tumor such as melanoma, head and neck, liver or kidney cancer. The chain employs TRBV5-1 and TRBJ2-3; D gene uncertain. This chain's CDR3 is CASTPQVSTDTQYF. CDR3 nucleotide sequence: TGCGCCAGCACCCCCCAAGTCAGCACAGATACGCAGTATTTT.